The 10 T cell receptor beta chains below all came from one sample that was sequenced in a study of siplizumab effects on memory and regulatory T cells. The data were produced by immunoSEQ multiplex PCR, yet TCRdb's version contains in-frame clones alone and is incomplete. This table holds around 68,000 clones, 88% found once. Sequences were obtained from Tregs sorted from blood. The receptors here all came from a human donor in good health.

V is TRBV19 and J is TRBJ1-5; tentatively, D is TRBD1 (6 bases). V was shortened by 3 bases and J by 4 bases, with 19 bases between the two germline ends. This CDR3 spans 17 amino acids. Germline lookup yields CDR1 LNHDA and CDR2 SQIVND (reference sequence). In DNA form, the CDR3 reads TGTGCCAGTAGTATGAGTGGGTCAGGGGCCCGAAATCAGCCCCAGCATTTT. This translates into CASSMSGSGARNQPQHF.

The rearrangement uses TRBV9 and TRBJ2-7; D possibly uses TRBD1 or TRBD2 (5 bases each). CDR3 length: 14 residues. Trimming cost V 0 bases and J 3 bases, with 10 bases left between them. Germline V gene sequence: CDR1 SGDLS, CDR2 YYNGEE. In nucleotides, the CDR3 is TGTGCCAGCAGCGTAGAGGGACGTCACTACGAGCAGTACTTC. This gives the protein CASSVEGRHYEQYF.

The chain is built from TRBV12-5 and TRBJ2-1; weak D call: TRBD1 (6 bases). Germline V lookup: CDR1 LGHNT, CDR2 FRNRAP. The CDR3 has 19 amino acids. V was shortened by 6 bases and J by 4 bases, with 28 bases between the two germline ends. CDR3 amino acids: CASGLRGPPPVKLYNEQFF. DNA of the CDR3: TGTGCTAGTGGACTCAGGGGTCCACCTCCCGTAAAACTTTACAATGAGCAGTTCTTC.

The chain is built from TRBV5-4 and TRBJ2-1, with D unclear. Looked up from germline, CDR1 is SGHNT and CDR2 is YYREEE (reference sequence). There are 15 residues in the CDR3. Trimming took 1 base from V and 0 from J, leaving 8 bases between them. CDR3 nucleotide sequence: TGTGCCAGCAGCTTGACGTCTACCTCCTACAATGAGCAGTTCTTC. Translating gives CASSLTSTSYNEQFF.

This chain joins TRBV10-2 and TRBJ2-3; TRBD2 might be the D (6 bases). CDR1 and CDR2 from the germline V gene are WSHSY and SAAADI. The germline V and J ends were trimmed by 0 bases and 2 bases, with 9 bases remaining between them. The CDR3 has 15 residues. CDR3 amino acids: CASSESEGFTDTQYF. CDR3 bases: TGCGCCAGCAGTGAGTCGGAGGGGTTCACAGATACGCAGTATTTT.

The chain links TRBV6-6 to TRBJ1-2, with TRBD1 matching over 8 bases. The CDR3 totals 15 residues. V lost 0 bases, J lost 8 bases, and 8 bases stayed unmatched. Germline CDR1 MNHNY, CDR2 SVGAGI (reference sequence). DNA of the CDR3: TGTGCCAGCAGTTACTCCCAGGGGGCCTCTTGGGGCTACACCTTC. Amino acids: CASSYSQGASWGYTF.

Here the CDR3 DNA reads TGTGCCAGCAGCTTTTTAGGTACGCAGTATTTT. Its protein product is CASSFLGTQYF. The V and J genes are TRBV7-8 and TRBJ2-3; D uncertain. CDR1 is SGHVS, CDR2 FQNEAQ, per germline. The V end was cut by 3 bases, the J end by 8 bases, with 6 bases between. The CDR3 has 11 amino acids. Based on the CDR3 plus reference TRBV7-8 and TRBJ2-3, the full variable domain is GAGVSQSPRYKVAKRGQDVALRCDPISGHVSLFWYQQALGQGPEFLTYFQNEAQLDKSGLPSDRFFAERPEGSVSTLKIQRTQQEDSAVYLCASSFLGTQYFGPGTRLTVL.

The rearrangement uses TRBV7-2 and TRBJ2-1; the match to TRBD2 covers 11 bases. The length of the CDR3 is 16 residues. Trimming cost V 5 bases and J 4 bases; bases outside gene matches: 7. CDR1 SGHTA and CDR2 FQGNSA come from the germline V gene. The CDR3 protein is CASSPTSGGGYNEQFF. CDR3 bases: TGTGCCAGCAGCCCTACTAGCGGGGGCGGTTACAATGAGCAGTTCTTC.

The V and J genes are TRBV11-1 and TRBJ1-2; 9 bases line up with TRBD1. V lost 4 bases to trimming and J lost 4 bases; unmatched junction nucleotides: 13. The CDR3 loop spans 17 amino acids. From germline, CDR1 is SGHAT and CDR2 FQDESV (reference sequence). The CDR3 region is CASSSSTYRGRVYGYTF. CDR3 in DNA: TGTGCCAGCAGCTCGTCAACCTACAGGGGGCGCGTCTATGGCTACACCTTC.

The CDR3 DNA follows: TGTGCCACCCGGACAGGGGGTACCACCTACGAGCAGTACTTC. This encodes CATRTGGTTYEQYF. The chain couples TRBV10-3 to TRBJ2-7, with 10 nucleotides matching TRBD1. The CDR3 has 14 amino acids. V was clipped by 10 bases and J by 2 bases; unmatched bases: 8. Germline CDR1 and CDR2: ENHRY and SYGVKD.